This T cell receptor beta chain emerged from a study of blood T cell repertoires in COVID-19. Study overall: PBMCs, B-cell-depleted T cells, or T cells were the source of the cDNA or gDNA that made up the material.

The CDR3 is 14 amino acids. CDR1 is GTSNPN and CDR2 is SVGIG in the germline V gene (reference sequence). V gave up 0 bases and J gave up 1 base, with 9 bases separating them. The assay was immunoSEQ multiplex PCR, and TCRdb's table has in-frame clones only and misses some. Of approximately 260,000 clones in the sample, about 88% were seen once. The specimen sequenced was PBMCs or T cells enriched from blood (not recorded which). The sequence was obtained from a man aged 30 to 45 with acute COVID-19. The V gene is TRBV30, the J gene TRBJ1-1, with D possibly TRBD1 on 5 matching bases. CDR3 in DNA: TGTGCCTGGAGTGTAGGCCAGGGGAACACTGAAGCTTTCTTT. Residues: CAWSVGQGNTEAFF.